The 23 T cell receptor beta chains below come from one sample, sequenced in a study of long-term antiretroviral therapy in people with HIV. Survey-level immunoSEQ v3.0 assays were run. Libraries were prepared by immunoSEQ multiplex PCR; TCRdb keeps only in-frame clonotypes and omits some of them. This sample has some 40,000 clones, with over 90% found just once. Specimen: unsorted PBMCs, collected about 9.1 years after starting antiretroviral therapy. These receptors originate from a man aged 30 to 45 with HIV.

The chain has TRBV15 and TRBJ1-1; D might be TRBD1 (5 bases). The V and J ends lost 1 base and 1 base respectively, with 10 bases between them. The CDR3 totals 15 residues. Germline V gene data show CDR1 as LNHNV and CDR2 as YYDKDF (reference sequence). The CDR3 spells CATSRAGTGNTEAFF. The CDR3 region has the DNA TGTGCCACCAGCAGAGCCGGGACGGGGAACACTGAAGCTTTCTTT.

The chain has TRBV4-1 and TRBJ2-7; 11 bases map to TRBD2. The CDR3 totals 15 residues. V lost 5 bases and J lost 2; bases outside the gene matches: 5. The V gene's germline CDR1 is MGHRA and CDR2 YSYEKL. The CDR3 reads CASSAGTSGAYEQYF. The CDR3 DNA sequence: TGCGCCAGCAGCGCAGGGACTAGCGGCGCCTACGAGCAGTACTTC.

The CDR3 here is CASSIGPRGFQPQHF. CDR3 in DNA: TGTGCCAGTAGTATAGGACCTCGGGGATTTCAGCCCCAGCATTTT. The genes are TRBV19 and TRBJ1-5; D call uncertain. The CDR3 covers 15 residues. Trimming shortened V by 1 base and J by 6 bases, and 13 bases separated the two germline ends. Germline-derived CDR1 and CDR2 are LNHDA and SQIVND (reference sequence).

The chain links TRBV28 to TRBJ2-3; D is perhaps TRBD2 (5 bases). CDR1 and CDR2 from the germline V gene are MDHEN and SYDVKM. V lost 7 bases, J lost 1 base, and 6 bases lay in between. This CDR3 is built from 12 residues. In DNA form, the CDR3 reads TGTGCCAGCATCGGGGGCACAGATACGCAGTATTTT. Amino acids: CASIGGTDTQYF.

This chain connects TRBV6-5 to TRBJ1-3; perhaps TRBD1 as D (6 bases). The germline CDR1 and CDR2 sequences are MNHEY and SVGAGI. The CDR3 is 16 residues long. The V end lost 0 bases, the J end lost 0 bases, and 9 bases lay between the germline ends. The CDR3 DNA is TGTGCCAGCAGTTACTCGGGGGGACACTCTGGAAACACCATATATTTT. It encodes CASSYSGGHSGNTIYF.

The chain joins TRBV11-2 to TRBJ2-1; either TRBD1 or TRBD2 may fit D (5 bases each). Germline assignment: CDR1 SGHAT and CDR2 FQNNGV. Trimming took off 8 bases at V and 1 base at J, with 9 bases between the two ends. The CDR3 is 13 amino acids. The CDR3 reads CASSWGSYNEQFF. The CDR3, as DNA: TGTGCCAGCTCCTGGGGGTCCTACAATGAGCAGTTCTTC.

The V and J genes are TRBV29-1 and TRBJ1-2; D is perhaps TRBD1 (5 bases). Trimming shortened V by 5 bases and J by 4 bases, and 11 bases separated the two germline ends. This CDR3 contains 12 residues. Germline V CDR1 and CDR2: SQVTM, ANQGSEA. The CDR3 DNA follows: TGCAGCGTTCCGGGGACGTCCTATGGCTACACCTTC. Encoded protein: CSVPGTSYGYTF.

The V and J genes are TRBV5-1 and TRBJ1-1; no clear D gene. Germline CDR1 reads SGHRS; CDR2 reads YFSETQ. V was pared by 3 bases and J by 1 base, with 13 bases between. The length of the CDR3 is 15 residues. The DNA for the CDR3 is TGCGCCAGCAGCTGGGGAGCTCGATCGAACACTGAAGCTTTCTTT. It yields the protein CASSWGARSNTEAFF.

This clone was counted a single time. The chain couples TRBV5-4 to TRBJ2-7; D is undetermined. Trimming left V 1 base short and J 0 bases short, with 11 bases between. The CDR3 extends over 15 amino acids. CDR1 and CDR2 (germline): SGHNT, YYREEE (reference sequence). CDR3 region: CASSLSGFDSYEQYF. For the CDR3, the DNA is TGTGCCAGCAGCTTGTCGGGCTTTGACTCCTACGAGCAGTACTTC.

V gene TRBV2 combines with J gene TRBJ2-7; 9 positions agree with TRBD1. Trimming removed 9 bases from V and 6 bases from J; junction bases left unmatched: 12. Germline V gives CDR1 SNHLY, CDR2 FYNNEI. This CDR3 has 14 amino acids. CDR3 region: CASQPGQGSIEQYV. Here the CDR3 DNA reads TGTGCCAGTCAACCGGGACAGGGAAGCATCGAGCAGTACGTC.

This chain joins TRBV5-1 and TRBJ2-7; D possibly matches TRBD1 or TRBD2 (7 bases each). The CDR3 runs 14 residues. V lost 4 bases and J 5 bases, leaving 16 bases between the germline ends. In germline, CDR1 is SGHRS, CDR2 YFSETQ. CDR3 coding DNA: TGCGCCAGCAGCCCGAGCGGGACAGATAACGAGCAGTACGTC. It translates to CASSPSGTDNEQYV.

The V and J genes are TRBV11-3 and TRBJ1-1; D is perhaps TRBD1 (6 bases). The CDR3 loop spans 14 amino acids. Germline-derived CDR1 and CDR2 are SGHNT and YENEEA. Trimming cost V 3 bases and J 3 bases, with 11 bases left between them. DNA of the CDR3: TGTGCCAGCAGCTTTGGGGCAGGGGACACTGAAGCTTTCTTT. It yields the protein CASSFGAGDTEAFF.

J is TRBJ2-7 and V is TRBV29-1; D gene ambiguous. The CDR3 spans 12 residues. The V end lost 6 bases, the J end lost 3 bases, and 12 bases lay between the germline ends. Germline CDR1 SQVTM, CDR2 ANQGSEA. The CDR3 DNA reads TGCAGCGTCTGGTCCGGCCACTACGAGCAGTACTTC. Protein product: CSVWSGHYEQYF.

This chain links TRBV5-1 with TRBJ1-4; a possible D gene is TRBD1 (6 bases). This CDR3 is built from 15 residues. CDR1 SGHRS and CDR2 YFSETQ come from the germline V gene. Trimming left V 2 bases short and J 7 bases short, with 15 bases between. DNA of the CDR3: TGCGCCAGCAGCTTTGGATCAGGGGAGGGTGAAAAACTGTTTTTT. It is translated as CASSFGSGEGEKLFF.

The chain joins TRBV7-2 to TRBJ2-1; 9 bases line up with TRBD2. Trimming removed 1 base from V and 5 bases from J; junction bases left unmatched: 3. The CDR3 runs to 15 residues. The germline CDR1 and CDR2 sequences are SGHTA and FQGNSA. The CDR3 sequence is CASSLVAGVHNEQFF. The CDR3 bases are TGTGCCAGCAGCTTAGTAGCGGGGGTTCACAATGAGCAGTTCTTC. The full variable domain, in which reference TRBV7-2 and TRBJ2-1 provide the parts outside the CDR3, is GAGVSQSPSNKVTEKGKDVELRCDPISGHTALYWYRQSLGQGLEFLIYFQGNSAPDKSGLPSDRFSAERTGGSVSTLTIQRTQQEDSAVYLCASSLVAGVHNEQFFGPGTRLTVL.

The chain joins TRBV2 to TRBJ1-2, with a weak D call TRBD1 (5 bases). The V gene lost 8 bases and the J gene lost 5 bases, with 24 bases spanning the gap. Looked up from germline, CDR1 is SNHLY and CDR2 is FYNNEI. CDR3 length: 16 residues. The CDR3 loop is CASLDTGTGVGYGYTF. In DNA form, the CDR3 reads TGTGCCAGCTTAGACACGGGGACCGGAGTAGGATATGGCTACACCTTC.

This chain joins TRBV5-6 and TRBJ2-1; the D gene could be TRBD1 or TRBD2 (5 bases each). The germline V and J ends were trimmed by 6 bases and 8 bases, with 12 bases remaining between them. The CDR3 contains 12 residues. CDR1 and CDR2 (germline): SGHDT, YYEEEE. CDR3: CASTFRGDEQFF. In DNA, the CDR3 is TGTGCCAGCACCTTCCGGGGCGATGAGCAGTTCTTC.

The chain combines TRBV9 with TRBJ2-5; possibly TRBD2 for D (5 bases). Trimming removed 2 bases at V and 3 bases at J, with 8 bases between. CDR1 is SGDLS, CDR2 YYNGEE, per germline. The CDR3 contains 13 residues. For the CDR3, the DNA is TGTGCCAGCAGCGTTGGACTGGAAGAGACCCAGTACTTC. Residues: CASSVGLEETQYF.

V and J are TRBV7-9 and TRBJ1-6; D is uncertain. The CDR3 length is 17 residues. Germline assignment: CDR1 SEHNR and CDR2 FQNEAQ (reference sequence). Trimming pared 1 base from V and 10 bases from J, leaving 20 bases between. The CDR3 here is CASSLGGSKSGESPLHF. The CDR3 DNA reads TGTGCCAGCAGCTTAGGTGGAAGTAAGAGTGGGGAATCACCCCTCCACTTT.

The chain couples TRBV6-5 to TRBJ2-3; the D gene is possibly TRBD2 (5 bases). Between the trimmed V and J ends, which lost 6 bases and 1 base, there was a span of 11 bases. The CDR3 extends over 14 amino acids. From germline, CDR1 is MNHEY and CDR2 SVGAGI. This CDR3 is CASRVATRTDTQYF. The CDR3 DNA is TGTGCCAGCAGGGTAGCGACCCGCACAGATACGCAGTATTTT.

The genes are TRBV10-1 and TRBJ2-3; D may be TRBD1 or TRBD2 (6 bases each). V was pared by 10 bases and J by 2 bases, with 13 bases between. The germline gives CDR1 WNHNN, CDR2 SYGVQD (reference sequence). The length of the CDR3 is 13 residues. The CDR3 loop is CATRGPNTDTQYF. CDR3 nucleotide sequence: TGCGCCACCCGGGGGCCTAACACAGATACGCAGTATTTT.

The chain employs TRBV28 and TRBJ1-4; D not resolved. Trimming left V 5 bases short and J 8 bases short, with 15 bases between. Per germline, CDR1 MDHEN and CDR2 SYDVKM. CDR3 length equals 14 residues. The CDR3 reads CASSLPSFREKLFF. In nucleotides, the CDR3 is TGTGCCAGCAGTCTTCCCAGCTTTAGAGAAAAACTGTTTTTT.

The chain combines TRBV13 with TRBJ2-5; D unresolved. Trimming took off 5 bases at V and 0 bases at J, with 4 bases between the two ends. This CDR3 is 12 amino acids long. Germline-derived CDR1 and CDR2 are PRHDT and FYEKMQ (reference sequence). CDR3 DNA: TGTGCCAGCAGCAAGTACCAAGAGACCCAGTACTTC. Its translation is CASSKYQETQYF.